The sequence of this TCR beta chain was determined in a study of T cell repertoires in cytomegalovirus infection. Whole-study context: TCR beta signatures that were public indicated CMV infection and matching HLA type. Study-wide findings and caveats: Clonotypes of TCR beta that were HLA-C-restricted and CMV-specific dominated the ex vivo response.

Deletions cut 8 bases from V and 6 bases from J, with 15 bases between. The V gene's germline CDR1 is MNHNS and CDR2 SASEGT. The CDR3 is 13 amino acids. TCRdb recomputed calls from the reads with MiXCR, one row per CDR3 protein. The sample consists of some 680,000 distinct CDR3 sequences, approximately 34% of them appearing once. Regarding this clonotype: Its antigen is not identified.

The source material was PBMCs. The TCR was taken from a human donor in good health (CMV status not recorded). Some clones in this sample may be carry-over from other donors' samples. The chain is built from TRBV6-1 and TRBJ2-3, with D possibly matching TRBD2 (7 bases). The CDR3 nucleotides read TGTGCCAGCTTGGGGGGGCCCGGGGATACGCAGTATTTT. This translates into CASLGGPGDTQYF.